A single sample is the source of the 9 T cell receptor beta chains below, sequenced in a study of Tregs in tolerant kidney transplant recipients. Profiling relied on immunoSEQ multiplex PCR, and the TCRdb table lists in-frame clones only, not all of them. The sample shows tens of thousands of clones, roughly 89% of them seen only once. The sample consisted of CD4+ T cells from blood. Receptors originate from a human donor in good health.

The chain couples TRBV11-2 to TRBJ2-3; D remains ambiguous. This CDR3 region has 14 residues. Germline V gene sequence: CDR1 SGHAT, CDR2 FQNNGV. V gave up 3 bases and J gave up 2 bases, with 9 bases separating them. CDR3 amino acids: CASSFHLSTDTQYF. The CDR3 DNA sequence: TGTGCCAGCAGCTTCCACCTCTCCACAGATACGCAGTATTTT.

Here the CDR3 reads CASSLHPGLALETQYF. CDR3 nucleotides: TGTGCCAGCAGCTTACATCCGGGACTAGCCCTGGAGACCCAGTACTTC. The chain is built from TRBV9 and TRBJ2-5; 9 positions agree with TRBD2. Trimming took 4 bases from V and 5 from J; bases not matched to a gene: 12. Germline assignment: CDR1 SGDLS and CDR2 YYNGEE. This CDR3 is 16 amino acids long.

CDR3 in amino acids: CASSFSGGTNEKLFF. CDR3 coding DNA: TGTGCCAGCAGCTTTAGTGGGGGCACTAATGAAAAACTGTTTTTT. This chain connects TRBV5-5 to TRBJ1-4; possibly TRBD1 for D (6 bases). Germline CDR1 SGHKS, CDR2 YYEKEE (reference sequence). The CDR3 consists of 15 residues. Between the trimmed V and J ends, which lost 2 bases and 2 bases, there was a span of 10 bases.

The chain recombines TRBV12-2 with TRBJ1-3. TRBV12-2 counts as a pseudogene. This CDR3 has 20 residues. The DNA for the CDR3 is TGTGCAAGTCGCCCTAGCCCGACAGCCAGAGAGCATCTATCCGGAAACACCATATATTTT. It codes for CASRPSPTAREHLSGNTIYF.

This sequence joins TRBV6-5 and TRBJ2-3, with 12 positions matching TRBD2. V shed 6 bases and J 5 bases; nucleotides not matched to a gene: 6. The CDR3 covers 15 residues. CDR1 and CDR2 (germline): MNHEY, SVGAGI. The chain's CDR3 is CASSSRLAGEDTQYF. DNA of the CDR3: TGTGCCAGCAGCTCCAGACTAGCGGGGGAAGATACGCAGTATTTT.

The gene calls are TRBV9 and TRBJ1-1, with D unresolved. Germline CDR1 SGDLS, CDR2 YYNGEE. Trimming removed 4 bases from V and 5 bases from J, with 12 bases in between. CDR3 size: 13 residues. The CDR3 spells CASSSSPETEAFF. For the CDR3, the DNA is TGTGCCAGCAGCTCTAGCCCGGAGACTGAAGCTTTCTTT.

The rearrangement uses TRBV6-4 and TRBJ1-2; no definite D call. The CDR3 has 14 residues. Germline V gene lookup returns CDR1 MRHNA and CDR2 SNTAGT. The V gene lost 8 bases and the J gene lost 3 bases, with 16 bases spanning the gap. The CDR3 nucleotides read TGTGCCAGCCCCTACGGCGGTGAAGACTATGGCTACACCTTC. Translated, it gives CASPYGGEDYGYTF.

The chain is built from TRBV2 and TRBJ2-1, with 9 bases aligning to TRBD2. CDR3 size: 13 residues. Germline trimming cut 7 bases from V and 4 bases from J; bases unmatched to any gene: 2. Germline CDR1 SNHLY, CDR2 FYNNEI. CDR3: CASNLAGYNEQFF. In nucleotides, the CDR3 is TGTGCCAGCAATCTAGCGGGATACAATGAGCAGTTCTTC.

A few counts support this clone. The chain employs TRBV5-4 and TRBJ1-2; 9 bases match TRBD1. In germline, CDR1 is SGHNT, CDR2 YYREEE (reference sequence). The CDR3 loop spans 14 amino acids. The ends lost 5 bases at V and 8 bases at J; junction bases unmatched: 10. The CDR3 region has the DNA TGTGCCAGCAGTTCAGGACAGGGGAGAGGCGGCTACACCTTC. Translating it yields CASSSGQGRGGYTF.